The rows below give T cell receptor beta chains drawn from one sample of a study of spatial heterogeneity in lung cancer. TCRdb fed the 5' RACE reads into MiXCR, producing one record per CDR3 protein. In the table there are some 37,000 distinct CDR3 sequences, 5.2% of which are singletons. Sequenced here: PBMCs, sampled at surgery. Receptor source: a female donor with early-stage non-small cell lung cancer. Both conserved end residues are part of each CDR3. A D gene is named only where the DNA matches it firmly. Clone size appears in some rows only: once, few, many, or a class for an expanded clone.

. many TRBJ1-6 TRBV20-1 CSARRGAPNSPLHF TGCAGTGCTAGACGGGGGGCCCCTAATTCACCCCTCCACTTT
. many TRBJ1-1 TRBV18 CASSSGQNTEAFF TGTGCCAGCTCTTCCGGACAGAACACTGAAGCTTTCTTT
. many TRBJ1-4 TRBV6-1 CASSERIWEKLFF TGTGCCAGCAGTGAAAGGATTTGGGAAAAACTGTTTTTT
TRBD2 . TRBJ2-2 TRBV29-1 CSVETSVNTGELFF TGCAGCGTTGAAACTAGCGTTAACACCGGGGAGCTGTTTTTT
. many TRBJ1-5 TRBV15 CATNEPQRGNQPQHF TGTGCCACCAACGAGCCCCAACGGGGCAATCAGCCCCAGCATTTT
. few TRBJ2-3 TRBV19 CASSTGGTDTQYF TGTGCCAGTAGTACAGGGGGGACAGATACGCAGTATTTT
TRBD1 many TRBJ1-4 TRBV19 CASSSDREYDDEKLFF TGTGCCAGTAGTTCCGACAGGGAGTATGACGATGAAAAACTGTTTTTT
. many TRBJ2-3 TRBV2 CASSEATWSDTQYF TGTGCCAGCAGTGAAGCTACATGGTCAGATACGCAGTATTTT
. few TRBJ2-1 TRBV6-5 CASSFGLPSYNEQFF TGTGCCAGCAGTTTTGGACTACCTTCCTACAATGAGCAGTTCTTC
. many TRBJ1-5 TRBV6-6 CASRPPTMGGGGNQPQHF TGTGCCAGCAGGCCCCCGACAATGGGGGGTGGAGGCAATCAGCCCCAGCATTTT
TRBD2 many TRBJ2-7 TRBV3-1 CASSQAATSAEQYF TGTGCCAGCAGCCAAGCGGCAACTAGCGCTGAGCAGTACTTC
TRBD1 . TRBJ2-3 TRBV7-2 CASTPQGQGGADTQYF TGTGCCAGCACCCCCCAAGGACAGGGGGGAGCAGATACGCAGTATTTT
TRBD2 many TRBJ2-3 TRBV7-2 CASSLLFTYSGRGSSTDTQYF TGTGCCAGCAGCTTACTCTTTACTTACAGCGGGAGGGGGAGTAGCACAGATACGCAGTATTTT
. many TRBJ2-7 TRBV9 CASSATDAISYEQYF TGTGCCAGCAGCGCTACGGATGCTATCTCCTACGAGCAGTACTTC
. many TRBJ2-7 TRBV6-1 CASSAGTPYDEQYF TGTGCCAGCAGTGCCGGGACGCCGTACGACGAGCAGTACTTC
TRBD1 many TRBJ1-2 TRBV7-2 CASSYFRTGPYGYTF TGTGCCAGCAGCTATTTCCGGACAGGCCCCTATGGCTACACCTTC
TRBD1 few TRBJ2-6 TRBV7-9 CASSSLGGPGANVLTF TGTGCCAGCAGCTCGCTAGGGGGCCCTGGGGCCAACGTCCTGACTTTC
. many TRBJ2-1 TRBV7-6 CASSLAGDHNEQFF TGTGCCAGCAGCTTAGCGGGGGATCACAATGAGCAGTTCTTC
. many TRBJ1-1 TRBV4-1 CASREGKGVNTEAFF TGCGCCAGCAGAGAGGGAAAAGGCGTGAACACTGAAGCTTTCTTT
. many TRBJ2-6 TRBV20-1 CSAPRRGGANVLTF TGCAGTGCACCTCGTCGGGGTGGGGCCAACGTCCTGACTTTC